This T cell receptor beta chain was identified during a study of cytomegalovirus exposure and HLA in healthy donors. The overall study: The study placed about four fifths of its approximately 400 genotyped donors in the Caucasian-associated ancestry cluster. Findings of the study overall: Most TCR beta V segments were productive about 90% or about 30% of the time in an earlier analysis.

The primer mix had 60 Vbeta and 13 Jbeta primers. TCRdb's copy holds only in-frame clones and misses some; the assay was immunoSEQ multiplex PCR. The sample lists 150,000 to 200,000 clones, roughly 80% seen once, with about 8% in the top ten. In regard to this clone: What it binds is not known.

Germline V CDR1 and CDR2: LNHNV, YYDKDF (reference sequence). CDR3 length: 14 amino acids. V is TRBV15 and J is TRBJ2-5, with D uncertain. The last part of the DNA fits TRBJ2-7 better; the J call may be wrong. Sequenced sample: PBMCs. The clonotype comes from a woman in her thirties or forties in good health and CMV-seropositive. The CDR3 coding sequence is TGTGCCACCAGCAGAGGAGGTAGTCCGATCGAGCAGTACTTC. Residues: CATSRGGSPIEQYF.